This T cell receptor (beta chain) was captured in a study of blood T cell repertoires in COVID-19. As for the study in general: From T cells, B-cell-depleted T cells, or PBMCs came the material, which was cDNA or gDNA.

Adults between roughly 18 and 89 years of age took part from about two dozen US areas. This clone has only one observation. Clones were sequenced by immunoSEQ multiplex PCR, and TCRdb holds only the in-frame ones, with some missing. The repertoire consists of about 260,000 clones, with 85% to 90% occurring once and the leading ten covering roughly 2.5%. The trim removed 4 bases at V and 7 bases at J, leaving 1 base unmatched. This CDR3 contains 13 residues. CDR1 is MGHRA, CDR2 YSYEKL, per germline. The chain has TRBV4-1 and TRBJ1-1, with TRBD1 matching 12 bases. This receptor was obtained from a woman under 30 who had recovered from COVID-19. Sequenced input: PBMCs or T cells enriched from blood (not recorded which). CDR3: CASSRDRGLEAFF. The DNA for the CDR3 is TGCGCCAGCAGCCGGGACAGGGGGCTTGAAGCTTTCTTT.